This section outlines one T cell receptor beta chain sequence together with its context. In germline, CDR1 is KGHSY, CDR2 FQNENV. This CDR3 spans 15 amino acids. V lost 5 bases, J lost 4 bases, and 14 bases lay in between. This sample stems from a study of blood T cell repertoires in COVID-19. Study in general: The United States, Italy and Spain were the sources of the acute and convalescent COVID-19 samples.

Original processing methods: From reference gene primer amplification, estimates of nucleated cell counts were derived. Sequencing was performed with immunoSEQ multiplex PCR; in TCRdb, only in-frame clones are kept and a portion is missing. V and J calls and clone size are copied from that table; D and trimming were computed from the DNA. This table holds about 310,000 clones, approximately 85% found once. Resolution of symptoms, clearance, or two negative PCRs was present in recovered Cohort 3 donors. Material for sequencing was PBMCs or T cells enriched from blood (not recorded which). This sequence joins TRBV16 and TRBJ1-4; tentative D call: TRBD1 (6 bases). This sequence originates from a man younger than 45 who had recovered from COVID-19. The CDR3 DNA follows: TGTGCCAGCAGCTCTCGGCCCAGGGGTAATGAAAAACTGTTTTTT. It codes for CASSSRPRGNEKLFF.